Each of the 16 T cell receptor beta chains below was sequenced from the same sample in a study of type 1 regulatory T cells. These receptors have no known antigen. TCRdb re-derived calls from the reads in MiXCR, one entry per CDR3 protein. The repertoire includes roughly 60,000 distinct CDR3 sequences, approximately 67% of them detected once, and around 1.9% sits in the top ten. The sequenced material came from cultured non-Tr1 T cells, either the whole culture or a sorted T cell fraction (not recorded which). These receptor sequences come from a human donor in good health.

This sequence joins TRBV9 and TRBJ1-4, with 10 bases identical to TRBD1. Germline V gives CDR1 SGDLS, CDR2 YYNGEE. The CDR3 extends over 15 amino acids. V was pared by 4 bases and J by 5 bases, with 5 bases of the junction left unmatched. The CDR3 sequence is CASSPQGQGNEKLFF. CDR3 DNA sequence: TGTGCCAGCAGCCCCCAGGGACAGGGGAATGAAAAACTGTTTTTT.

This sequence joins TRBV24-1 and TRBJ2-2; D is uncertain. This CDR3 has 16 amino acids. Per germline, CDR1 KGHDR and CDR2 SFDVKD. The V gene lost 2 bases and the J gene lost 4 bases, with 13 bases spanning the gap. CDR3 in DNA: TGTGCCACCAGTGATTCCCTTCCCCCGCGCACCGGGGAGCTGTTTTTT. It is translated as CATSDSLPPRTGELFF.

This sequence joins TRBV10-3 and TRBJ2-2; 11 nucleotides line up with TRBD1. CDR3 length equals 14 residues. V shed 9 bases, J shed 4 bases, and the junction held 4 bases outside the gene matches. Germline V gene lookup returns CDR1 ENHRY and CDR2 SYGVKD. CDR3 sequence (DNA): TGTGCCATTACCGGGACAGGGGGCACCGGGGAGCTGTTTTTT. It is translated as CAITGTGGTGELFF.

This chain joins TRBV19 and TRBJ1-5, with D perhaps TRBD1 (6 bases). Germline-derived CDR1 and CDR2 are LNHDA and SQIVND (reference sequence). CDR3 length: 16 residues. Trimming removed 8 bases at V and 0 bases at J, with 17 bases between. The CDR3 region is CASLEGGTGSNQPQHF. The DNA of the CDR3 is TGTGCCAGTCTTGAGGGGGGCACGGGTAGCAATCAGCCCCAGCATTTT.

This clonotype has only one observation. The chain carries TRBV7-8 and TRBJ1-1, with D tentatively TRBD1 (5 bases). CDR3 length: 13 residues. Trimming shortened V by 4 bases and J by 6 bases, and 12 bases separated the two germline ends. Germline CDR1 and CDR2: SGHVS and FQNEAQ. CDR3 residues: CASSWGKGAEAFF. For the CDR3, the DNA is TGTGCCAGCAGCTGGGGGAAGGGCGCTGAAGCTTTCTTT.

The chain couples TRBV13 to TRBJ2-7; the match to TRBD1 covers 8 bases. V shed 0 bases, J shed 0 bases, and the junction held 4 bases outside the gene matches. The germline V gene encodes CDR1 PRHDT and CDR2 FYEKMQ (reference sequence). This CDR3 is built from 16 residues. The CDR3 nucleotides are TGTGCCAGCAGCTTAGGAGGACAGGGTAGCTCCTACGAGCAGTACTTC. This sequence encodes CASSLGGQGSSYEQYF.

CDR3 loop: CASSFSVFTGGEQYF. The CDR3 DNA sequence: TGTGCCAGCAGTTTCAGTGTTTTCACGGGCGGCGAGCAGTACTTC. The rearrangement joins TRBV7-2 to TRBJ2-7; D ambiguous. The CDR3 has 15 amino acids. V shed 6 bases and J shed 6 bases, with 21 bases lying between them. Germline V gene lookup returns CDR1 SGHTA and CDR2 FQGNSA. The variable domain in full, with the rest retrieved from reference TRBV7-2 and TRBJ2-7, is GAGVSQSPSNKVTEKGKDVELRCDPISGHTALYWYRQSLGQGLEFLIYFQGNSAPDKSGLPSDRFSAERTGGSVSTLTIQRTQQEDSAVYLCASSFSVFTGGEQYFGPGTRLTVT.

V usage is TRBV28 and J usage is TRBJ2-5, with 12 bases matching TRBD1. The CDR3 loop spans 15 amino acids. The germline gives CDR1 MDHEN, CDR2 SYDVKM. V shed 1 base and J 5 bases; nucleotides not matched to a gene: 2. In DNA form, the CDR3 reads TGTGCCAGCAGTTTATATGGGACAGGGGGCGAGACCCAGTACTTC. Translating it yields CASSLYGTGGETQYF.

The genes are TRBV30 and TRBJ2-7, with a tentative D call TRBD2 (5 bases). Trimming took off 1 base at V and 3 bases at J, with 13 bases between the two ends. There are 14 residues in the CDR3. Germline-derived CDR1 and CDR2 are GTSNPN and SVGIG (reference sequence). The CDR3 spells CAWSAKDYRYEQYF. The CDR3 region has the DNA TGTGCCTGGAGTGCTAAAGACTACCGCTACGAGCAGTACTTC.

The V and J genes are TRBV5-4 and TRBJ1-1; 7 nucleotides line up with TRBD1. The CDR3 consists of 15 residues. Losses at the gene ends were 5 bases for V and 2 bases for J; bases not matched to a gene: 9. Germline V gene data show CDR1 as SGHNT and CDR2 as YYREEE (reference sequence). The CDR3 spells CASSPRDSLNTEAFF. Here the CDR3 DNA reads TGTGCCAGCAGTCCGCGGGACAGCCTTAACACTGAAGCTTTCTTT. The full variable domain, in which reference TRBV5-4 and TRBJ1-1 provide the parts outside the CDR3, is ETGVTQSPTHLIKTRGQQVTLRCSSQSGHNTVSWYQQALGQGPQFIFQYYREEENGRGNFPPRFSGLQFPNYSSELNVNALELDDSALYLCASSPRDSLNTEAFFGQGTRLTVV.

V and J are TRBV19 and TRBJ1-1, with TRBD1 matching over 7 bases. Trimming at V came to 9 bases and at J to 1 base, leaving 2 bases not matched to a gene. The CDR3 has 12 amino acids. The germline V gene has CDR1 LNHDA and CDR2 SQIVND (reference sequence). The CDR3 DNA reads TGTGCCAGCAGGACAGGGAACACTGAAGCTTTCTTT. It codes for CASRTGNTEAFF.

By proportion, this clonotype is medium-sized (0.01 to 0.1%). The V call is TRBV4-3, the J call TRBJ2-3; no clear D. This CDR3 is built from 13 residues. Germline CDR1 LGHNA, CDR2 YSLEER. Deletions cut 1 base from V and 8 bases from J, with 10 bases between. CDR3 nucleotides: TGCGCCAGCAGCCAAGGGGCCCTCGGTACGCAGTATTTT. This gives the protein CASSQGALGTQYF.

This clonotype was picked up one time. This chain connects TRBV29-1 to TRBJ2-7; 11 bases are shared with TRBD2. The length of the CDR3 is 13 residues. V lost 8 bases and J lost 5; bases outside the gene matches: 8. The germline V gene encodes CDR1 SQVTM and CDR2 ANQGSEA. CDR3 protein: CSPCSGRANEQYF. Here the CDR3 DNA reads TGCAGCCCTTGTAGCGGGAGGGCCAACGAGCAGTACTTC.

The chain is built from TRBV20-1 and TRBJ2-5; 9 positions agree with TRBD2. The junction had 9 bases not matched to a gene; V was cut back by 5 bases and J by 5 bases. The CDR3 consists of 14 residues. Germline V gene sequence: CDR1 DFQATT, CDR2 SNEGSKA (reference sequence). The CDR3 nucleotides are TGCAGTGCTGAAACGGGGACTAGCCAGGAGACCCAGTACTTC. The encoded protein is CSAETGTSQETQYF.

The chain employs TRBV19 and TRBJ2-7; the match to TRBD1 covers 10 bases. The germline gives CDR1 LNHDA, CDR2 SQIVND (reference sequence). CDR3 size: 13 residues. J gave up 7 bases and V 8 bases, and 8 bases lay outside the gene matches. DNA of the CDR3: TGTGCCAGTCGCCGGGACAGGGGTGGGGAGCAGTACTTC. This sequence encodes CASRRDRGGEQYF.

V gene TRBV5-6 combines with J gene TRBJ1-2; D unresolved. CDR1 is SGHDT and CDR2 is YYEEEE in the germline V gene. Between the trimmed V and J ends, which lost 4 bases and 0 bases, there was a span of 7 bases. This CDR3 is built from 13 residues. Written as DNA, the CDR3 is TGTGCCAGCAGCCGGAGGGCTAACTATGGCTACACCTTC. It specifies CASSRRANYGYTF.